The 22 T cell receptor beta chains below all came from one sample that was sequenced in a study of shared clonotypes between healthy human individuals. Profiling relied on immunoSEQ multiplex PCR, and the TCRdb table lists in-frame clones only, not all of them. In the table there are approximately 500,000 clones, less than 96% of which are singletons. The sequencing sample was made of naive CD4+ T cells sorted from blood. Noted subset: CD45RA+ positively selected. Every receptor here comes from a woman in her twenties or thirties in good health.

V gene TRBV28 combines with J gene TRBJ1-3; D uncertain. The CDR3 has 11 residues. Deletions cut 2 bases from V and 8 bases from J, with 4 bases between. Germline V gene lookup returns CDR1 MDHEN and CDR2 SYDVKM. The CDR3: CASSLRDTIYF. In DNA, the CDR3 is TGTGCCAGCAGTTTAAGGGACACCATATATTTT.

CDR3 coding DNA: TGTGCCAGCGGAGCGAATGAAAAACTGTTTTTT. Translation gives CASGANEKLFF. The rearrangement links TRBV28 to TRBJ1-4; no reliable D call. With 8 bases removed from V and 5 bases from J, the gap between germline ends came to 6 bases. This CDR3 is built from 11 residues. Germline V CDR1 and CDR2: MDHEN, SYDVKM. Combining the CDR3 with reference TRBV28 and TRBJ1-4 gives the whole variable domain DVKVTQSSRYLVKRTGEKVFLECVQDMDHENMFWYRQDPGLGLRLIYFSYDVKMKEKGDIPEGYSVSREKKERFSLILESASTNQTSMYLCASGANEKLFFGSGTQLSVL.

With respect to this clone: The sample has other DNA sequences that encode this CDR3 too. The genes are TRBV5-1 and TRBJ2-3; the match to TRBD2 covers 7 bases. This CDR3 is built from 15 residues. The J segment lost 0 bases and the V segment lost 4 bases, leaving 5 bases of the junction unmatched. Germline lookup yields CDR1 SGHRS and CDR2 YFSETQ. CDR3 region: CASSPLGGSTDTQYF. The CDR3 DNA reads TGCGCCAGCAGCCCGCTCGGGGGGAGCACAGATACGCAGTATTTT.

The chain links TRBV6-6 to TRBJ2-3; D might be TRBD1 or TRBD2, each matching 5 bases. The germline gives CDR1 MNHNY, CDR2 SVGAGI (reference sequence). V was cut by 7 bases and J by 2 bases, with 16 bases left in between. The CDR3 length is 15 residues. CDR3 sequence: CASKQGGRNTDTQYF. The CDR3 DNA reads TGTGCCAGCAAGCAGGGCGGGCGAAACACAGATACGCAGTATTTT.

The rearrangement uses TRBV5-6 and TRBJ1-2; no firm D call. The germline CDR1 and CDR2 sequences are SGHDT and YYEEEE. The V end was cut by 0 bases, the J end by 2 bases, with 11 bases between. The CDR3 sequence is 15 residues long. The chain's CDR3 is CASSLVTDLNYGYTF. DNA for the CDR3: TGTGCCAGCAGCTTGGTTACAGATTTAAACTATGGCTACACCTTC.

This sequence joins TRBV19 and TRBJ1-5; D may be TRBD1 (5 bases). This CDR3 is built from 15 residues. V lost 6 bases, J lost 6 bases, and 18 bases lay in between. The germline V gene has CDR1 LNHDA and CDR2 SQIVND (reference sequence). The CDR3 DNA reads TGTGCCAGTAGCCCGGGGGGTAGGGGCGGTCAGCCCCAGCATTTT. Its translation is CASSPGGRGGQPQHF.

CDR3 protein: CASSLATVVQNEKLFF. Here the CDR3 DNA reads TGTGCCAGCAGCTTAGCCACTGTCGTCCAGAATGAAAAACTGTTTTTT. The gene calls are TRBV7-7 and TRBJ1-4; no reliable D call. Trimming stripped 0 bases from V and 5 bases from J, with 13 bases between. Germline assignment: CDR1 SSHAT and CDR2 FNYEAQ (reference sequence). The CDR3 is 16 amino acids.

This clone was recorded once. V usage is TRBV6-5 and J usage is TRBJ2-7, with 9 bases identical to TRBD1. With V trimmed by 6 bases and J by 3 bases, 3 bases remained unmatched. This CDR3 comprises 13 residues. Germline V gives CDR1 MNHEY, CDR2 SVGAGI. The CDR3, as DNA: TGTGCCAGCAGGCAGACAGGGGGCTACGAGCAGTACTTC. Its protein is CASRQTGGYEQYF.

The V and J genes are TRBV4-1 and TRBJ2-7; TRBD2 matches 15 bases. The CDR3 length is 18 residues. Germline CDR1 is MGHRA and CDR2 is YSYEKL. The V and J ends lost 3 bases and 0 bases, in that order; junction bases with no gene match: 6. The DNA of the CDR3 is TGCGCCAGCAGCCATAGGACTAGCGGGAGGGAATTCTCCTACGAGCAGTACTTC. Its translation is CASSHRTSGREFSYEQYF.

The chain employs TRBV11-2 and TRBJ2-6, with D perhaps TRBD2 (6 bases). The V and J ends lost 6 bases and 0 bases respectively, with 15 bases between them. Germline CDR1 reads SGHAT; CDR2 reads FQNNGV. This CDR3 is 17 amino acids long. The CDR3 spells CASRQPGRYSGANVLTF. CDR3 nucleotide sequence: TGTGCCAGCAGACAACCCGGGAGATACTCTGGGGCCAACGTCCTGACTTTC.

This chain links TRBV7-3 with TRBJ2-5; TRBD2 aligns across 9 bases. CDR1 and CDR2 (germline): SGHTA, FQGTGA. The CDR3 is 16 residues long. Trimming removed 2 bases from V and 5 bases from J; junction bases left unmatched: 9. CDR3 sequence (DNA): TGTGCCAGCAGCTTAGGGATCATAGCGGGAGTGGAGACCCAGTACTTC. Its translation is CASSLGIIAGVETQYF.

A note on this clone: Different DNA sequences within this sample yield the same CDR3. The chain carries TRBV5-1 and TRBJ2-3; 8 bases are a match to TRBD1. From germline, CDR1 is SGHRS and CDR2 YFSETQ. Trimming removed 2 bases from V and 3 bases from J; junction bases left unmatched: 2. The CDR3 covers 14 residues. In DNA form, the CDR3 reads TGCGCCAGCAGCTTAGACAGGGGAACAGATACGCAGTATTTT. Translated: CASSLDRGTDTQYF.

The rearrangement joins TRBV7-9 to TRBJ2-7; weak D call: TRBD2 (5 bases). The CDR3 length is 15 residues. Germline V gene lookup returns CDR1 SEHNR and CDR2 FQNEAQ (reference sequence). Trimming removed 2 bases from V and 3 bases from J, with 14 bases in between. The CDR3 region has the DNA TGTGCCAGCAGCTTAATCGAGGGAGCGAACTACGAGCAGTACTTC. It codes for CASSLIEGANYEQYF.

CDR3 bases: TGTGCCAGCATGAGCGAAGCCTACAATGAGCAGTTCTTC. This sequence encodes CASMSEAYNEQFF. The rearrangement joins TRBV28 to TRBJ2-1; unclear D gene. Germline loops: CDR1 MDHEN, CDR2 SYDVKM. This CDR3 spans 13 amino acids. Trimming left V 7 bases short and J 2 bases short, with 9 bases between.

The chain has TRBV4-1 and TRBJ2-7, with D perhaps TRBD1 (5 bases). Germline V lookup: CDR1 MGHRA, CDR2 YSYEKL. The V gene lost 6 bases and the J gene lost 2 bases, with 17 bases spanning the gap. The CDR3 has 15 residues. The CDR3 DNA reads TGCGCCAGCAGTCCCCAGGGAAGGGAAACCTACGAGCAGTACTTC. Amino acid sequence: CASSPQGRETYEQYF.

The gene calls are TRBV7-2 and TRBJ2-7; TRBD2 matches at 7 bases. The CDR3 totals 13 residues. Trimming took 6 bases from V and 5 from J; bases not matched to a gene: 7. Per the germline V gene, CDR1 is SGHTA and CDR2 is FQGNSA. This chain's CDR3 is CASSSSSGHEQYF. CDR3 sequence (DNA): TGTGCCAGCAGTAGTTCTAGCGGACACGAGCAGTACTTC.

The V gene is TRBV6-1, the J gene TRBJ1-4, with 10 nucleotides matching TRBD1. The CDR3 is made up of 15 amino acids. Germline V gene sequence: CDR1 MNHNS, CDR2 SASEGT. V shed 2 bases and J 6 bases; nucleotides not matched to a gene: 3. The CDR3 reads CASSEPGQGHEKLFF. In DNA form, the CDR3 reads TGTGCCAGCAGTGAACCGGGACAGGGGCATGAAAAACTGTTTTTT.

Written as DNA, the CDR3 is TGTGCCAGCAGCTCCCTACGACAGAACCCCAAGTCCTACGAGCAGTACTTC. Its translation is CASSSLRQNPKSYEQYF. The chain joins TRBV11-2 to TRBJ2-7; D possibly corresponds to TRBD1 (5 bases). CDR1 SGHAT and CDR2 FQNNGV come from the germline V gene. The CDR3 sequence is 17 residues long. The ends were cut back, 4 bases at V and 1 base at J, with 20 bases in the middle.

The chain carries TRBV19 and TRBJ2-1, with 10 bases fitting TRBD2. The CDR3 is 15 amino acids. Germline CDR1 LNHDA, CDR2 SQIVND (reference sequence). V dropped 6 bases and J dropped 7; count of bases not matched to a gene: 9. The CDR3 protein is CASRLTSGLTNEQFF. The CDR3 region has the DNA TGTGCCAGTAGACTGACTAGCGGGCTTACAAATGAGCAGTTCTTC.

The chain combines TRBV5-1 with TRBJ2-7, with TRBD2 identical over 13 bases. After removal of 2 bases from V and 2 bases from J, the junction contained 7 bases not matched to a gene. This CDR3 comprises 17 residues. From germline, CDR1 is SGHRS and CDR2 YFSETQ. DNA of the CDR3: TGCGCCAGCAGCTTTGGGACTAGCGGGGCCCCCCCCTACGAGCAGTACTTC. It specifies CASSFGTSGAPPYEQYF.

V gene TRBV11-2 combines with J gene TRBJ2-1; TRBD2 aligns across 8 bases. After removal of 5 bases from V and 8 bases from J, the junction contained 14 bases not matched to a gene. Germline V gene lookup returns CDR1 SGHAT and CDR2 FQNNGV. There are 16 residues in the CDR3. CDR3 sequence reads: CASSPISGRREDEQFF. The CDR3 DNA is TGTGCCAGCAGCCCTATATCTGGGCGGCGGGAGGATGAGCAGTTCTTC. The entire variable domain, with the rest obtained from reference TRBV11-2 and TRBJ2-1, is as follows: EAGVAQSPRYKIIEKRQSVAFWCNPISGHATLYWYQQILGQGPKLLIQFQNNGVVDDSQLPKDRFSAERLKGVDSTLKIQPAKLEDSAVYLCASSPISGRREDEQFFGPGTRLTVL.

V and J are TRBV6-1 and TRBJ2-7, with TRBD1 identical over 7 bases. The germline V gene encodes CDR1 MNHNS and CDR2 SASEGT. V lost 6 bases, J lost 1 base, and 9 bases stayed unmatched. The CDR3 runs to 15 residues. The CDR3 sequence: CASSQGWGQSYEQYF. The CDR3 DNA follows: TGTGCCAGCAGCCAGGGGTGGGGACAGTCCTACGAGCAGTACTTC.